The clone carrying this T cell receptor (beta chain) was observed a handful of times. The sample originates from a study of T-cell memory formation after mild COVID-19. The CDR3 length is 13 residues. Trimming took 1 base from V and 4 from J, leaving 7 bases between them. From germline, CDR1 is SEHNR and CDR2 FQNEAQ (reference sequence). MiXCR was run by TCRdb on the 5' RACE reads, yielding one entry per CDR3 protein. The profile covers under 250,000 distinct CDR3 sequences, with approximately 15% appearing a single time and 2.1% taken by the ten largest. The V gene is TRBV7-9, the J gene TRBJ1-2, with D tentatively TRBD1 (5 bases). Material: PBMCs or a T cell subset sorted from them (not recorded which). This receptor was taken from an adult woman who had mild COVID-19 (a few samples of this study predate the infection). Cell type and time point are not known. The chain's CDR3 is CASSLGQFYGYTF. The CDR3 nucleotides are TGTGCCAGCAGCTTAGGACAGTTCTATGGCTACACCTTC.